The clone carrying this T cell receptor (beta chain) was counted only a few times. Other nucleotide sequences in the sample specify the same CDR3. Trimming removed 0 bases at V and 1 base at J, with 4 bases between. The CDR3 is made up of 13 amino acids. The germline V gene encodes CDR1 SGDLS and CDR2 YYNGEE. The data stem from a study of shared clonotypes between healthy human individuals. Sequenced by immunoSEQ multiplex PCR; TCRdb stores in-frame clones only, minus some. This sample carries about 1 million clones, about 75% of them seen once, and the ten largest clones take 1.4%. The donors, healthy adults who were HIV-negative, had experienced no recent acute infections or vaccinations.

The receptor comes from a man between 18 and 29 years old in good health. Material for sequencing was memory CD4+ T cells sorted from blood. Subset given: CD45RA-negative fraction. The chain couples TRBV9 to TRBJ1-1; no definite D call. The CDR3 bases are TGTGCCAGCAGCGTAGCAGCGAACACTGAAGCTTTCTTT. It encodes CASSVAANTEAFF.